One sample yielded the 10 T cell receptor beta chains listed below, sequenced in a study of CD8 T cells in ankylosing spondylitis. TCRdb called the 5' RACE reads again in MiXCR, with one record for every CDR3 protein. The data hold some 250,000 distinct CDR3 sequences, with 9.5% to 12% observed a single time. The sample consisted of blood, either unsorted or a sorted T cell fraction (not recorded which). The receptors here all came from a male donor with ankylosing spondylitis or in good health (not recorded which).

There are many counts of this clonotype. In DNA, the CDR3 is TGCGCCAGCAGCTCTAAAGACAGTACCTACGAGCAGTACTTC. It yields the protein CASSSKDSTYEQYF. This chain joins TRBV5-1 and TRBJ2-7; D is possibly TRBD1 (5 bases). The V gene's germline CDR1 is SGHRS and CDR2 YFSETQ. Trimming took off 3 bases at V and 2 bases at J, with 12 bases between the two ends. The CDR3 covers 14 residues.

In its sample, this clonotype was seen many times. This chain connects TRBV29-1 to TRBJ2-2; maybe TRBD1 (5 bases). The CDR3 contains 15 residues. Germline V gives CDR1 SQVTM, CDR2 ANQGSEA. V was cut by 2 bases and J by 2 bases, with 12 bases left in between. The CDR3 is CSVEWGRTNTGELFF. Written as DNA, the CDR3 is TGCAGCGTTGAATGGGGCAGGACCAACACCGGGGAGCTGTTTTTT.

This clonotype was recorded many times. The chain is built from TRBV7-8 and TRBJ2-7; 8 positions match TRBD1. Per the germline V gene, CDR1 is SGHVS and CDR2 is FQNEAQ. The CDR3 runs to 14 residues. V gave up 5 bases and J gave up 3 bases; unmatched junction bases: 6. The CDR3: CASSDYTGGYEQYF. Written as DNA, the CDR3 is TGTGCCAGCAGCGATTATACAGGGGGCTACGAGCAGTACTTC.

This clonotype was recorded many times. The chain uses TRBV20-1 and TRBJ2-3, with 9 nucleotides matching TRBD2. Germline-derived CDR1 and CDR2 are DFQATT and SNEGSKA (reference sequence). CDR3 length: 14 amino acids. The junction had 10 bases not matched to a gene; V was cut back by 5 bases and J by 7 bases. As DNA, the CDR3 is TGCAGTGCTCTAGCGGGGTCCGGGGGAAATACGCAGTATTTT. This translates into CSALAGSGGNTQYF.

This clonotype was observed at least ten times. V is TRBV5-1 and J is TRBJ2-1; the D gene is possibly TRBD1 (6 bases). The CDR3 covers 16 residues. V was cut by 3 bases and J by 6 bases, with 19 bases left in between. Germline values: CDR1 SGHRS, CDR2 YFSETQ. CDR3 bases: TGCGCCAGCAGCTCCTCCGGGACACTAGGAAGCAATGAGCAGTTCTTC. Its protein product is CASSSSGTLGSNEQFF.

This clonotype was counted between two and nine times. The rearrangement links TRBV25-1 to TRBJ2-2, with D perhaps matching TRBD1 or TRBD2 (5 bases each). The V end was cut by 6 bases, the J end by 6 bases, with 8 bases between. There are 12 residues in the CDR3. In germline, CDR1 is MGHDK, CDR2 SYGVNS. CDR3 bases: TGTGCCAGCAGCGAGGGGTCCGGGGAGCTGTTTTTT. It codes for CASSEGSGELFF.

This clonotype was detected a few times. V is TRBV7-9 and J is TRBJ1-2; 8 nucleotides agree with TRBD1. CDR3 length: 15 residues. Germline-derived CDR1 and CDR2 are SEHNR and FQNEAQ (reference sequence). Unmatched junction bases numbered 14, after V lost 6 bases and J lost 8 bases. CDR3 nucleotides: TGTGCCAGCAGGGGACTAAGGACAGGGTTGGGCGGCTACACCTTC. It encodes CASRGLRTGLGGYTF.

This clonotype came up many times. The chain employs TRBV5-1 and TRBJ1-1; D is uncertain. Trimming removed 0 bases at V and 0 bases at J, with 6 bases between. The CDR3 extends over 14 amino acids. The germline V gene has CDR1 SGHRS and CDR2 YFSETQ. The chain's CDR3 is CASSLEGLNTEAFF. Here the CDR3 DNA reads TGCGCCAGCAGCTTGGAGGGTTTGAACACTGAAGCTTTCTTT.

This clonotype was observed a few times. V and J are TRBV12-3 or TRBV12-4 and TRBJ2-3, with D possibly being TRBD2 (6 bases). The length of the CDR3 is 16 residues. Trimming took 4 bases from V and 3 from J, leaving 17 bases between them. In DNA, the CDR3 is TGTGCCAGCAGTTCGTCAAGACTAGTTTTGACAGATACGCAGTATTTT. This codes for CASSSSRLVLTDTQYF.

The chain uses TRBV28 and TRBJ2-7; D remains unclear. Per the germline V gene, CDR1 is MDHEN and CDR2 is SYDVKM. Deletions cut 6 bases from V and 4 bases from J, with 7 bases between. The length of the CDR3 is 11 residues. The CDR3 reads CASSSKYEQYF. CDR3 DNA sequence: TGTGCCAGCAGCTCGAAATACGAGCAGTACTTC.